Listed here are 17 T cell receptor beta chains from one sample, sequenced in a study of blood T cell repertoires in COVID-19. Clones were read by immunoSEQ multiplex PCR, and TCRdb kept only the in-frame ones, dropping some. Here the sample spans some 240,000 clones, about 90% being singletons. Input material: peripheral blood. These receptors originate from a woman aged 60-70 years with COVID-19, enrolled during active disease.

This clone turned up a few times. This sequence joins TRBV18 and TRBJ1-4; 8 positions agree with TRBD1. V was pared by 2 bases and J by 7 bases, with 12 bases of the junction left unmatched. The CDR3 contains 17 residues. Germline values: CDR1 KGHSH, CDR2 LQKENI. Here the CDR3 reads CASSPGVAGGRAEKLFF. The CDR3 nucleotides are TGTGCCAGCTCACCAGGAGTGGCAGGGGGCAGAGCTGAAAAACTGTTTTTT.

The rearrangement links TRBV29-1 to TRBJ2-3, with TRBD1 identical over 9 bases. There are 15 residues in the CDR3. V shed 6 bases, J shed 5 bases, and the junction held 12 bases outside the gene matches. Germline values: CDR1 SQVTM, CDR2 ANQGSEA. CDR3 sequence (DNA): TGCAGCGTACGTCTACAGGGGGCTGGGGGAGATACGCAGTATTTT. Its translation is CSVRLQGAGGDTQYF.

This chain connects TRBV5-6 to TRBJ1-2; weak D call: TRBD1 (5 bases). V dropped 4 bases and J dropped 5 bases, with 21 bases sitting between them. The CDR3 contains 16 residues. The V gene's germline CDR1 is SGHDT and CDR2 YYEEEE. The chain's CDR3 is CASSPGTLAGGYGYTF. The CDR3 DNA follows: TGTGCCAGCAGCCCGGGGACCCTCGCGGGGGGTTATGGCTACACCTTC.

A remark on this clone: Other DNA sequences in the same sample also yield this CDR3. The rearrangement uses TRBV7-2 and TRBJ1-2; a possible D gene is TRBD1 (6 bases). This CDR3 is built from 14 residues. Germline CDR1 is SGHTA and CDR2 is FQGNSA. The ends were cut back, 0 bases at V and 4 bases at J, with 9 bases in the middle. CDR3: CASSLAGQVYGYTF. CDR3 sequence (DNA): TGTGCCAGCAGCTTAGCGGGACAAGTCTATGGCTACACCTTC.

This clone was picked up one time. The chain joins TRBV19 to TRBJ1-5, with D uncertain. Between the trimmed V and J ends, which lost 5 bases and 0 bases, there was a span of 11 bases. In germline, CDR1 is LNHDA, CDR2 SQIVND (reference sequence). The CDR3 is made up of 15 amino acids. The CDR3 loop is CASSPGGNSNQPQHF. The CDR3 region has the DNA TGTGCCAGTAGTCCCGGAGGGAATAGCAATCAGCCCCAGCATTTT.

The V gene is TRBV7-9, the J gene TRBJ2-1, with 9 bases fitting TRBD1. The V gene end was trimmed by 3 bases and the J gene end by 3 bases; junction bases not matched to a gene: 3. This CDR3 region has 15 residues. Germline-derived CDR1 and CDR2 are SEHNR and FQNEAQ (reference sequence). The CDR3 DNA reads TGTGCCAGCAGCTTCGACAGGGGGAACTACAATGAGCAGTTCTTC. Translation: CASSFDRGNYNEQFF. The full variable domain, with the rest looked up from reference TRBV7-9 and TRBJ2-1, is DTGVSQNPRHKITKRGQNVTFRCDPISEHNRLYWYRQTLGQGPEFLTYFQNEAQLEKSRLLSDRFSAERPKGSFSTLEIQRTEQGDSAMYLCASSFDRGNYNEQFFGPGTRLTVL.

V gene TRBV7-3 combines with J gene TRBJ1-5, with 10 bases that match TRBD1. Per the germline V gene, CDR1 is SGHTA and CDR2 is FQGTGA. J was trimmed by 2 bases and V by 3 bases; bases with no gene match: 7. The CDR3 totals 17 residues. DNA of the CDR3: TGTGCCAGCAGCTTGGGGACAGGGGATCTCCGCAATCAGCCCCAGCATTTT. This codes for CASSLGTGDLRNQPQHF.

The chain combines TRBV29-1 with TRBJ2-3; D call uncertain. The CDR3 is 15 residues long. Germline V lookup: CDR1 SQVTM, CDR2 ANQGSEA. With 4 bases removed from V and 0 bases from J, the gap between germline ends came to 14 bases. CDR3 sequence reads: CSVVTQVVSTDTQYF. The CDR3, as DNA: TGCAGCGTTGTCACGCAGGTTGTGAGCACAGATACGCAGTATTTT.

The sample holds one count of this clone. The chain links TRBV19 to TRBJ2-1, with 9 bases identical to TRBD1. The CDR3 consists of 16 residues. Trimming cost V 6 bases and J 6 bases; bases outside gene matches: 12. Germline loops: CDR1 LNHDA, CDR2 SQIVND (reference sequence). CDR3 protein: CASRPGQGSFFNEQFF. The DNA of the CDR3 is TGTGCCAGTAGGCCGGGACAGGGCTCTTTTTTCAATGAGCAGTTCTTC.

The chain is built from TRBV19 and TRBJ2-7; TRBD2 matches at 11 bases. CDR1 LNHDA and CDR2 SQIVND come from the germline V gene (reference sequence). Trimming took 6 bases from V and 2 from J; bases not matched to a gene: 9. The CDR3 runs 16 residues. The CDR3 DNA is TGTGCCAGTAGCCCAAACCTAGCGGGGGGTCCCTACGAGCAGTACTTC. This encodes CASSPNLAGGPYEQYF.

The rearrangement joins TRBV29-1 to TRBJ1-2, with unresolved D. The CDR3 consists of 12 residues. Germline CDR1 SQVTM, CDR2 ANQGSEA. Deletions cut 6 bases from V and 8 bases from J, with 16 bases between. In DNA form, the CDR3 reads TGCAGCGTCTGGTGGGTCAACAGCGGCTACACCTTC. Its protein is CSVWWVNSGYTF.

The V call is TRBV6-4, the J call TRBJ2-2, with 10 bases lining up with TRBD2. The CDR3 covers 17 residues. Germline V gene lookup returns CDR1 MRHNA and CDR2 SNTAGT. V shed 2 bases, J shed 7 bases, and the junction held 10 bases outside the gene matches. This chain's CDR3 is CASSDHGTSGVSGELFF. CDR3 coding DNA: TGTGCCAGCAGTGACCACGGAACTAGCGGGGTCAGCGGGGAGCTGTTTTTT.

This clone was seen just once. CDR3 sequence: CSVEGNRGLDYGYTF. The DNA for the CDR3 is TGCAGCGTTGAAGGGAACAGGGGGCTTGACTATGGCTACACCTTC. The rearrangement joins TRBV29-1 to TRBJ1-2; 9 bases match TRBD1. CDR1 and CDR2 (germline): SQVTM, ANQGSEA. The length of the CDR3 is 15 residues. J was trimmed by 3 bases and V by 1 base; bases with no gene match: 6.

The V gene is TRBV7-2, the J gene TRBJ1-5; 11 bases are a match to TRBD1. The J segment lost 9 bases and the V segment lost 3 bases, leaving 4 bases of the junction unmatched. CDR3 length: 14 amino acids. CDR1 SGHTA and CDR2 FQGNSA come from the germline V gene. CDR3 sequence reads: CASSLGQGGSPQHF. The CDR3 region has the DNA TGTGCCAGCAGCTTGGGACAGGGGGGATCGCCCCAGCATTTT.

The chain has TRBV18 and TRBJ1-5; D perhaps matches TRBD1 (5 bases). CDR3 length equals 16 residues. Germline CDR1 KGHSH, CDR2 LQKENI. The V and J ends lost 3 bases and 2 bases respectively, with 14 bases between them. This chain's CDR3 is CASSPSEQDGNQPQHF. In nucleotides, the CDR3 is TGTGCCAGCTCACCCTCCGAACAGGACGGCAATCAGCCCCAGCATTTT. The whole variable domain, filled in from reference TRBV18 and TRBJ1-5, reads NAGVMQNPRHLVRRRGQEARLRCSPMKGHSHVYWYRQLPEEGLKFMVYLQKENIIDESGMPKERFSAEFPKEGPSILRIQQVVRGDSAAYFCASSPSEQDGNQPQHFGDGTRLSIL.

The chain combines TRBV30 with TRBJ2-1; tentatively, D is TRBD1 (5 bases). This CDR3 has 15 residues. V gave up 4 bases and J gave up 4 bases, with 17 bases separating them. Per the germline V gene, CDR1 is GTSNPN and CDR2 is SVGIG (reference sequence). In DNA, the CDR3 is TGTGCCTGGAAATTGAGTACAGGTGATTACAATGAGCAGTTCTTC. Protein sequence: CAWKLSTGDYNEQFF.

The rearrangement uses TRBV6-2 or TRBV6-3 and TRBJ1-3; D gene ambiguous. The CDR3 contains 15 residues. The V gene's germline CDR1 is MNHEY and CDR2 SVGEGT. Trimming left V 6 bases short and J 4 bases short, with 16 bases between. The CDR3, as DNA: TGTGCCAGCAGCCATCAAAACCAACTCGGAAACACCATATATTTT. This translates into CASSHQNQLGNTIYF.